The following is a TCR beta chain sequence with its context. Its antigen is still unknown. The entry originates in a study of shared clonotypes between healthy human individuals. Study-level information: The study enrolled a couple of women and a few men aged 18 to 49. Findings and caveats of the study: Sampling involved blood alone; tissue repertoires likely differ.

The donors, healthy adults who were HIV-negative, had experienced no recent acute infections or vaccinations. The CDR3 totals 14 residues. The germline gives CDR1 MNHEY, CDR2 SVGAGI. J was trimmed by 12 bases and V by 7 bases; bases with no gene match: 9. The protocol was immunoSEQ multiplex PCR, while the TCRdb copy is restricted to in-frame clones and leaves out a portion. The sample records some 2.4 million clones, approximately 94% being singletons. Sequenced: naive CD4+ T cells from PBMCs. The subset denotes: CD45RA+ positively selected. The chain has TRBV6-5 and TRBJ1-6; 10 bases match TRBD1. This sequence was found in a man between 18 and 29 years old in good health. Some clones in this sample may be carry-over from other donors' samples. The CDR3 reads CASTSGTGAKPLHF. DNA for the CDR3: TGTGCCAGCACCTCCGGGACAGGGGCGAAACCCCTCCACTTT.